The sequence of this T cell receptor beta chain was determined in a study of CD8+CD57+ T cells in acquired aplastic anemia. Study-level information: The mean DNA yield obtained from sorted CD4+ and CD8+ cells came to around 3 ug.

By flow cytometry, patients selected for sequencing had shown an expansion of CD8+CD57+ cells. Untreated patients provided the blood samples, with no therapy given before sampling. Comment on this clonotype: Its antigen is not identified.

Study results and caveats: Fewer than 30 shared CD8+ CDR3s appeared highly expressed within patients' immunodominant clones.

Genomic DNA provided the template from which TCR beta VDJ and CDR3 profiles were obtained. TCRdb called the reads again in MiXCR, with one record for every CDR3 protein. Found here are 150,000 or so distinct CDR3 sequences, about 50% of them singletons; the top ten hold under 35%. The TCR originated in a human donor with aplastic anemia. Sample: sorted CD4+, CD8+, or CD8+CD57+ T cells (not recorded which) from PBMCs.

The CDR3 region is CASSLGLREQYF. The CDR3 nucleotides read TGTGCCAGCAGTTTGGGGTTACGGGAGCAGTACTTC. The chain combines TRBV7-9 with TRBJ2-7; no reliable D call. CDR1 and CDR2 from the germline V gene are SEHNR and FQNEAQ (reference sequence). Trimming stripped 6 bases from V and 7 bases from J, with 13 bases between. CDR3 length: 12 residues. The full variable domain, its missing parts supplied by reference TRBV7-9 and TRBJ2-7, is DTGVSQNPRHKITKRGQNVTFRCDPISEHNRLYWYRQTLGQGPEFLTYFQNEAQLEKSRLLSDRFSAERPKGSFSTLEIQRTEQGDSAMYLCASSLGLREQYFGPGTRLTVT.